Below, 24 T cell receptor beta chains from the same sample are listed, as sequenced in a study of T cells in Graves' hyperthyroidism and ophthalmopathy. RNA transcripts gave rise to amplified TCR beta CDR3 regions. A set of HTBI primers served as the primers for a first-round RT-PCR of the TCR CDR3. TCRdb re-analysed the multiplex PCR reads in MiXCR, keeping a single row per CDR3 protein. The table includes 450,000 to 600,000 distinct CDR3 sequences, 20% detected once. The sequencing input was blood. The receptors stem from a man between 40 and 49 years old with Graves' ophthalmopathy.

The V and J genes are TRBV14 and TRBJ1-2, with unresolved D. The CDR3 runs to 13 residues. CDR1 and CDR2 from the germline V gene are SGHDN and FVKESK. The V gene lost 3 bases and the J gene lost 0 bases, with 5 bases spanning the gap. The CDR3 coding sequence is TGTGCCAGCAGCCAGATCCCTAACTATGGCTACACCTTC. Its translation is CASSQIPNYGYTF.

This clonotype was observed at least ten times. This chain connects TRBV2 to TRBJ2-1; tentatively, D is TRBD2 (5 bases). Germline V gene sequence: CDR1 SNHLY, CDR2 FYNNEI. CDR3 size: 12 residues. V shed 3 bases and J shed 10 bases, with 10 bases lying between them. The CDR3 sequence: CASSETRVEQFF. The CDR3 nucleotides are TGTGCCAGCAGTGAGACGAGGGTAGAGCAGTTCTTC.

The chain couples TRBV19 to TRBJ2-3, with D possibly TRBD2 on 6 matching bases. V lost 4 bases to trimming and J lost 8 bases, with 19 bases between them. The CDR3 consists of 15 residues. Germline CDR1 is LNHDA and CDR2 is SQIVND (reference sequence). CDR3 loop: CASSSGNREGATQYF. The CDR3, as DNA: TGTGCCAGTAGTAGCGGGAATCGTGAGGGAGCTACGCAGTATTTT.

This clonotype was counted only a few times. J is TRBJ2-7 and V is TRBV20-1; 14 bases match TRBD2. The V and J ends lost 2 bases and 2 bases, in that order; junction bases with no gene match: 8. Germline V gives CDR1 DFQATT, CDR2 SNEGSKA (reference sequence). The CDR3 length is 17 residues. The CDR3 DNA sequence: TGCAGTGCTAGAAGTGAGGGACTAGCGGGAGTAACCTACGAGCAGTACTTC. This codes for CSARSEGLAGVTYEQYF.

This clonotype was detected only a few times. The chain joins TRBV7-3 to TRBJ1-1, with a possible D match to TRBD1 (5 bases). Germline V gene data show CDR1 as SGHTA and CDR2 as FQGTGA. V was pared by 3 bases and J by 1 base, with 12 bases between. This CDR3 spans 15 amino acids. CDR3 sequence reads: CASSLDWGRNTEAFF. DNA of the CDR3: TGTGCCAGCAGCTTGGACTGGGGCCGGAACACTGAAGCTTTCTTT.

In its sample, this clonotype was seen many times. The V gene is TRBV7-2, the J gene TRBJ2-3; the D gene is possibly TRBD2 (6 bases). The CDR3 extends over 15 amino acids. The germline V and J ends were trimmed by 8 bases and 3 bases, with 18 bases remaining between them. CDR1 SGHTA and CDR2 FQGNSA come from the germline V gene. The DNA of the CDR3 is TGTGCCAGCGCTCCCACGGGAGTCAGGACAGATACGCAGTATTTT. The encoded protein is CASAPTGVRTDTQYF.

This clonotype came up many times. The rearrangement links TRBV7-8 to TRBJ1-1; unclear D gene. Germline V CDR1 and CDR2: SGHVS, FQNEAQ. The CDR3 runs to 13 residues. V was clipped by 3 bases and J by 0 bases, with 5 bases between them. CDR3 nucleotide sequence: TGTGCCAGCAGCTTTCAGCTGAACACTGAAGCTTTCTTT. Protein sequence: CASSFQLNTEAFF.

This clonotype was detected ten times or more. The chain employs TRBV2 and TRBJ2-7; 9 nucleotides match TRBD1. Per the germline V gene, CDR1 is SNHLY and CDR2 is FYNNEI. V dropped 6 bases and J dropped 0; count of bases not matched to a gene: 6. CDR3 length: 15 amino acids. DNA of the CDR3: TGTGCCAGCAGAGAGGGACAGGGAAGCTCCTACGAGCAGTACTTC. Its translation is CASREGQGSSYEQYF.

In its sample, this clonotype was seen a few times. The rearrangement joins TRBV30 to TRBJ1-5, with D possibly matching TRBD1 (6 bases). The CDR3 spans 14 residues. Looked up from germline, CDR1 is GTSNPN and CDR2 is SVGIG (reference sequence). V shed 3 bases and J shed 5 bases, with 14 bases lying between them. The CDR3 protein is CAWSSGGRDQPQHF. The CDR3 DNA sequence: TGTGCCTGGAGCTCTGGGGGCCGGGATCAGCCCCAGCATTTT.

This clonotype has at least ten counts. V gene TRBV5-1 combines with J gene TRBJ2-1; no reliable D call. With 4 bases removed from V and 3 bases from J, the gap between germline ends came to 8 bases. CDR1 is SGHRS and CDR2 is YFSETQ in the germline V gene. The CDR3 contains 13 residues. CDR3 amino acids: CASSDDNYNEQFF. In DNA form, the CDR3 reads TGCGCCAGCAGCGATGACAACTACAATGAGCAGTTCTTC.

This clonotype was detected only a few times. This CDR3 is CASSYPGQPIRDGYTF. For the CDR3, the DNA is TGTGCCAGCAGTTACCCCGGACAGCCGATCAGGGATGGCTACACCTTC. The gene calls are TRBV6-1 and TRBJ1-2, with a weak D call TRBD1 (6 bases). Germline V gene sequence: CDR1 MNHNS, CDR2 SASEGT. CDR3 length: 16 amino acids. The V end lost 5 bases, the J end lost 6 bases, and 22 bases lay between the germline ends.

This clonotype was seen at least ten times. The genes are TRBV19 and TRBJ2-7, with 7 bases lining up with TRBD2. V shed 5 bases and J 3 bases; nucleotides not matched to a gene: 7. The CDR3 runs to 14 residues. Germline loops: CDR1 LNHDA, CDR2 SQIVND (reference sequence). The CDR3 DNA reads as TGTGCCAGTAGTGAGAGAGCGGGAATCTACGAGCAGTACTTC. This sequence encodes CASSERAGIYEQYF.

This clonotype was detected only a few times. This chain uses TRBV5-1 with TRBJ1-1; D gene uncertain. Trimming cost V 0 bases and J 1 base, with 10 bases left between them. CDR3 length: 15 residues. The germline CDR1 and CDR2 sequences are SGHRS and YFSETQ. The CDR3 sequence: CASSLGAATNTEAFF. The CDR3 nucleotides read TGCGCCAGCAGCTTGGGGGCGGCGACGAACACTGAAGCTTTCTTT.

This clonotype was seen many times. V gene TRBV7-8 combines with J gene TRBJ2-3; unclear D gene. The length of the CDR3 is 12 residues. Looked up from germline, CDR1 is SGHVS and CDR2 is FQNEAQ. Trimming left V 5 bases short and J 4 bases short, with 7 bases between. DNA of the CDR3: TGTGCCAGCAGCCCTACTTCAGATACGCAGTATTTT. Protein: CASSPTSDTQYF.

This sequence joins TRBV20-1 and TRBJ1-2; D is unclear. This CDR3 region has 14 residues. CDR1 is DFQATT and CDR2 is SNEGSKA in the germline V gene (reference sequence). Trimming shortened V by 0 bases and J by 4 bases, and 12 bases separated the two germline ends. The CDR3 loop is CSARDEGSAYGYTF. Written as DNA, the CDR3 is TGCAGTGCTAGAGATGAAGGGAGTGCCTATGGCTACACCTTC.

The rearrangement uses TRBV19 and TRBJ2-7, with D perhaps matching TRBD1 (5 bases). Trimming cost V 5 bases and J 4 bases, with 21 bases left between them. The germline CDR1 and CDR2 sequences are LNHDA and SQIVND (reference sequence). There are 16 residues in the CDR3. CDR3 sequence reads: CASSLLPGHRRYEQYF. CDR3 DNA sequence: TGTGCCAGTAGTCTCCTCCCCGGACACCGTCGGTACGAGCAGTACTTC.

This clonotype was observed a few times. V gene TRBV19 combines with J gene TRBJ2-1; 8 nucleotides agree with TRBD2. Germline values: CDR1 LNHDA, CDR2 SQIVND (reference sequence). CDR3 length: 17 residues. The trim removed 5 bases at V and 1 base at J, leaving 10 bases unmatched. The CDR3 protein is CASSLISGIGSYNEQFF. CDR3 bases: TGTGCCAGTAGTCTCATTAGCGGGATAGGGTCCTACAATGAGCAGTTCTTC.

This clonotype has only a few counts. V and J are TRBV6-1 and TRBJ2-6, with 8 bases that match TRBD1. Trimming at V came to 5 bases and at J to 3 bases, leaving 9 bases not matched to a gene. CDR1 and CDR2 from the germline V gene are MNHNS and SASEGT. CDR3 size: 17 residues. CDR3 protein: CASSTRTGSRGANVLTF. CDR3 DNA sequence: TGTGCCAGCAGTACCCGGACAGGGTCGCGTGGGGCCAACGTCCTGACTTTC.

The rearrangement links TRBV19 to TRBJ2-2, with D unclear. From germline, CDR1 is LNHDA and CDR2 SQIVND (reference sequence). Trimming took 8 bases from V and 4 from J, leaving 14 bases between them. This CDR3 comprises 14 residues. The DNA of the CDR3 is TGTGCCAGTGCCGTGGCGTTCAGCACCGGGGAGCTGTTTTTT. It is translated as CASAVAFSTGELFF. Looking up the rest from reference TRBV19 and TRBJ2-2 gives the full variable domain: DGGITQSPKYLFRKEGQNVTLSCEQNLNHDAMYWYRQDPGQGLRLIYYSQIVNDFQKGDIAEGYSVSREKKESFPLTVTSAQKNPTAFYLCASAVAFSTGELFFGEGSRLTVL.

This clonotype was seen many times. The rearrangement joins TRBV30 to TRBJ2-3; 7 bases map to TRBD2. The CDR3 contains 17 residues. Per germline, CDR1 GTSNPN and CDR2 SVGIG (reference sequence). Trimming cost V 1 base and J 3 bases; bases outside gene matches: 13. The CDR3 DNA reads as TGTGCCTGGAGTGGGGCCCGACTAGCAATCATGACAGATACGCAGTATTTT. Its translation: CAWSGARLAIMTDTQYF.

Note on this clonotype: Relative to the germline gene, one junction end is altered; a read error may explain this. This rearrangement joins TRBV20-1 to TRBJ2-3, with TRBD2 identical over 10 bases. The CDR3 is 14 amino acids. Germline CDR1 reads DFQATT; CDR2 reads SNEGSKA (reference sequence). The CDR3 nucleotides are TGCAGTGCAAGGACTAGCGGTAGCACAGGTACGCAGTATTTT. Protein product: CSARTSGSTGTQYF.

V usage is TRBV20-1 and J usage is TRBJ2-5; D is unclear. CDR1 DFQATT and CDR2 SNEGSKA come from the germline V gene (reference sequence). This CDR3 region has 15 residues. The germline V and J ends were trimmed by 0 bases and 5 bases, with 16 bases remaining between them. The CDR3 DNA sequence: TGCAGTGCTAGAGAACCCCCCTGGCAGATGGAGACCCAGTACTTC. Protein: CSAREPPWQMETQYF.

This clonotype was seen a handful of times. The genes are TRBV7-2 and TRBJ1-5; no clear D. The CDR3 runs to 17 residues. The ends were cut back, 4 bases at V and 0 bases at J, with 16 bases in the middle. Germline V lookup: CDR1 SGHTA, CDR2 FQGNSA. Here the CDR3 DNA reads TGTGCCAGCAGCTCGGGGAAGAGTTTTTATAGCAATCAGCCCCAGCATTTT. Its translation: CASSSGKSFYSNQPQHF.

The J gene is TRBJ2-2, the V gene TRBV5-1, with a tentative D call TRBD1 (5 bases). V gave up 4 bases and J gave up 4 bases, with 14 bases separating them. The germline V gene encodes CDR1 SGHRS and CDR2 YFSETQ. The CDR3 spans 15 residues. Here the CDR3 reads CASSARGGGTGELFF. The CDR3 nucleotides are TGCGCCAGCAGCGCAAGGGGCGGCGGCACCGGGGAGCTGTTTTTT.